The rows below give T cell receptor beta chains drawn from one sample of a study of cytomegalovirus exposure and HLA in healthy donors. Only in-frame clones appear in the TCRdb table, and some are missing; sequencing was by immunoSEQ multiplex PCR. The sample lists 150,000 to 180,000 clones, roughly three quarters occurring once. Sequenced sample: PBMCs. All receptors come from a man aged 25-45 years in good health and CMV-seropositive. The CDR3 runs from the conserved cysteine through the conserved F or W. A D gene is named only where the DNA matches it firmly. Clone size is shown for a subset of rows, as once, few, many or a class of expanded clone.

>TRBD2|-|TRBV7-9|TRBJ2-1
TGTGCCAGCAGCTTCCCCGGGACTAGCGGAAACAATGAGCAGTTCTTC
CASSFPGTSGNNEQFF
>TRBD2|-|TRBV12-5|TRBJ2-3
TGTGCTAGTGGGGGACTAGGGAGGACAGATACGCAGTATTTT
CASGGLGRTDTQYF
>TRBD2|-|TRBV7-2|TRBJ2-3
TGTGCCAGCAGCATGGGGACTAGCGGGGGGGCCATAGATACGCAGTATTTT
CASSMGTSGGAIDTQYF
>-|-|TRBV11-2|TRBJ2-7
TGTGCCAGCAGCTTAGCGTACGAGCAGTACTTC
CASSLAYEQYF
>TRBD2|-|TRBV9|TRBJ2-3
TGTGCCAGCAGCACAGCCCTCGAGCGGGGGCTCAAGACAGATACGCAGTATTTT
CASSTALERGLKTDTQYF
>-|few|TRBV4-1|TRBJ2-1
TGCGCCAGCAGCCAAGAACCGGGAATAGTTGGGAAGTTCTTC
CASSQEPGIVGKFF
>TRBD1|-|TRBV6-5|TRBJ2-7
TGTGCCAGCAGTTACCGGGACAGCTACTACGAGCAGTACTTC
CASSYRDSYYEQYF
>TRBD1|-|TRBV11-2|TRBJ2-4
TGTGCCAGCAGACAGGGGAGAGGGGACAAAAACATTCAGTACTTC
CASRQGRGDKNIQYF
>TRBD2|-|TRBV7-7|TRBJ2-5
TGTGCTAGCAGCTCGACCGGGGGGGGGAGAGAGACCCAGTACTTC
CASSSTGGGRETQYF
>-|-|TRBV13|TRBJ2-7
TGTGCCAGCAGGGACAGCGGGATGATCTCCGAGCAGTACTTC
CASRDSGMISEQYF
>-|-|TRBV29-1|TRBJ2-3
TGCAGCGTTAGTGTGAGGGGGAGCACAGATACGCAGTATTTT
CSVSVRGSTDTQYF
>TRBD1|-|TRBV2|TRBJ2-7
TGTGCCAGCAGTGACAGGGGGCTCAACGAGCAGTACTTC
CASSDRGLNEQYF
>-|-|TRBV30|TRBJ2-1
TGTGCCTGGAGTCTTACCCCCACTTATGAGCAGTTCTTC
CAWSLTPTYEQFF
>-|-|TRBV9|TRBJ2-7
TGTGCCAGCAGCGTATTGGGGAGGGGACAACTCTACGAGCAGTACTTC
CASSVLGRGQLYEQYF
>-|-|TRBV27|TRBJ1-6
TGTGCCAGCAGTCCCCGGACAGTTAATTCACCCCTCCACTTT
CASSPRTVNSPLHF
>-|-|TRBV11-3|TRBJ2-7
TGTGCCAGCAGCAGGGGAGGTGGAGGGGATGCCTACGAGCAGTACTTC
CASSRGGGGDAYEQYF
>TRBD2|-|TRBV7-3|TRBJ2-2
TGTGCCAGCAGCCCGGGACTAGCTGGGACCGGGGAGCTGTTTTTT
CASSPGLAGTGELFF
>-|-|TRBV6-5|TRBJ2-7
TGTGCCAGCAGTTATACAGGATTCTCCTACGAGCAGTACTTC
CASSYTGFSYEQYF
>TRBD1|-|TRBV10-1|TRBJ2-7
TGCGCCAGCAGTGAGTCCGGACAGGGCTACGAGCAGTACTTC
CASSESGQGYEQYF
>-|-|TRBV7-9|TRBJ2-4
TGTGCCAGCAGTTCACAGGAGAGTGGCAAAAACATTCAGTACTTC
CASSSQESGKNIQYF
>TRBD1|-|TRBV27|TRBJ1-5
TGTGCCAGCAGTTTTCAGGGGGGCAATCAGCCCCAGCATTTT
CASSFQGGNQPQHF
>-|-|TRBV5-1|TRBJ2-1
TGCGCCAGCAGCTTGTATTCCCTATTAGCCAGACATGAGCAGTTCTTC
CASSLYSLLARHEQFF
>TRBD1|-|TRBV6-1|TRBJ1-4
TGTGCCAGCAGTGAAGAGGGACAGGGGAATGAAAAACTGTTTTTT
CASSEEGQGNEKLFF
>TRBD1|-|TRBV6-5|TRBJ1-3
TGTGCCAGCAGTTACGGACAGGGGTACACCATATATTTT
CASSYGQGYTIYF
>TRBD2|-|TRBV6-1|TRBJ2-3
TGTGCCAGCAGTGAACCAGGACTAGCGAGCACAGATACGCAGTATTTT
CASSEPGLASTDTQYF
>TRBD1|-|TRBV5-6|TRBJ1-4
TGTGCCAGCAACCGGGACAGGGAAAGGGAAAAACTGTTTTTT
CASNRDREREKLFF
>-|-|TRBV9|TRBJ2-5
TGTGCCAGCAGCGTAAACCCCGGGAAAGAGACCCAGTACTTC
CASSVNPGKETQYF
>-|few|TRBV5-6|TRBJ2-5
TGTGCCAGCAGCTTGTATGAGCGAGAGACCCAGTACTTC
CASSLYERETQYF
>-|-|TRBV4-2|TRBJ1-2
TGTGCCAGCAGCCAAGATGGAGCGAACTATGGCTACACCTTC
CASSQDGANYGYTF
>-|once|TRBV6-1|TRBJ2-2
TGTGCCAGCAGCGATCAGGATATCGGGGAGCTGTTTTTT
CASSDQDIGELFF
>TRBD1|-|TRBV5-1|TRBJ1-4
TGCGCCAGCAGCTTGGTGACAGGGGATAATGAAAAACTGTTTTTT
CASSLVTGDNEKLFF
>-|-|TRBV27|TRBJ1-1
TGTGCCAGCAGTCAACCTTGGAGTGAAAACACTGAAGCTTTCTTT
CASSQPWSENTEAFF
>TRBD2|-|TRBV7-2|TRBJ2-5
TGTGCCAGCAGTTATACCGGGACTAGCGGGGGGGAGACCCAGTACTTC
CASSYTGTSGGETQYF
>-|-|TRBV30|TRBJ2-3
TGTGCCTGGAGTGAGGGTATGGGGGGAGATACGCAGTATTTT
CAWSEGMGGDTQYF